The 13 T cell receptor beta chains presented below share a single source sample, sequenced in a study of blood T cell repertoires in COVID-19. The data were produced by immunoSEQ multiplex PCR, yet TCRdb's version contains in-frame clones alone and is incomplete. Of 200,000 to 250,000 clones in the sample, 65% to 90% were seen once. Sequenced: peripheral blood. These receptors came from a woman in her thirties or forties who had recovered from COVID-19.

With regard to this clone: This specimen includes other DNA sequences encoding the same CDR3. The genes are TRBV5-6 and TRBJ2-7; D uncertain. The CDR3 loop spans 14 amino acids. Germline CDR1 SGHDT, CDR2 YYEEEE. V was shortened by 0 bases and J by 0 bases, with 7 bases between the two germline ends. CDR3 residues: CASSLGGSSYEQYF. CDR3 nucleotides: TGTGCCAGCAGCTTGGGTGGCTCCTCCTACGAGCAGTACTTC.

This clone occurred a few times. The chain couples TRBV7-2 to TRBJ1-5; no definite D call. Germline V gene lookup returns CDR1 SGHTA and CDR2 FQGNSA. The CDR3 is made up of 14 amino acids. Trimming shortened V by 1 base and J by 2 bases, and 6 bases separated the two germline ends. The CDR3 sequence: CASSLVNGNQPQHF. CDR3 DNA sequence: TGTGCCAGCAGCTTAGTCAATGGCAATCAGCCCCAGCATTTT.

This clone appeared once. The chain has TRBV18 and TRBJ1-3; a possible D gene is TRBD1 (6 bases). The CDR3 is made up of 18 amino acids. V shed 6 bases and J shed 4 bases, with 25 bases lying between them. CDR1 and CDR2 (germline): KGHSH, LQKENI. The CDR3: CASSRAEQGLGAGNTIYF. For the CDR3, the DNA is TGTGCCAGCTCGAGGGCAGAACAGGGCCTGGGGGCCGGAAACACCATATATTTT. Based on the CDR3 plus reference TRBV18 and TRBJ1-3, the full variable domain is NAGVMQNPRHLVRRRGQEARLRCSPMKGHSHVYWYRQLPEEGLKFMVYLQKENIIDESGMPKERFSAEFPKEGPSILRIQQVVRGDSAAYFCASSRAEQGLGAGNTIYFGEGSWLTVV.

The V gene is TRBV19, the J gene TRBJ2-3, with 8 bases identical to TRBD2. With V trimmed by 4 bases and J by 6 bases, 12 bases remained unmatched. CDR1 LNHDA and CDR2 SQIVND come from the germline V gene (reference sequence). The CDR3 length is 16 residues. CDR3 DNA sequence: TGTGCCAGTAGTAATAGCGGGGTAAATCGGCGGGATACGCAGTATTTT. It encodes CASSNSGVNRRDTQYF.

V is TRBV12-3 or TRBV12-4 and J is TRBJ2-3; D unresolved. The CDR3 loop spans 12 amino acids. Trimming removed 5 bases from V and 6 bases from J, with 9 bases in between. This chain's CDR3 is CASSPYSDTQYF. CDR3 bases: TGTGCCAGCAGTCCATATAGCGATACGCAGTATTTT.

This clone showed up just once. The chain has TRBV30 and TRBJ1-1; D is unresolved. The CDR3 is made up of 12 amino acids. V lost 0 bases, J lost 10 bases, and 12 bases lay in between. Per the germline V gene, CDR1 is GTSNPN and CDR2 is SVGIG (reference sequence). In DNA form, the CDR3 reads TGTGCCTGGAGTGTAGGAGCCTCTGGAGCTTTCTTT. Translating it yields CAWSVGASGAFF.

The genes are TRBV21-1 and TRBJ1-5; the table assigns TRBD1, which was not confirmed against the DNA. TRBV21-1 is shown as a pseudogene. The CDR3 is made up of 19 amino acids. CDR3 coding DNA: TGTGCCAGCAGAGGGTCAAACACCGGACAGATCCATAGCAATCAGCCCCAGCATTTT. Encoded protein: CASRGSNTGQIHSNQPQHF.

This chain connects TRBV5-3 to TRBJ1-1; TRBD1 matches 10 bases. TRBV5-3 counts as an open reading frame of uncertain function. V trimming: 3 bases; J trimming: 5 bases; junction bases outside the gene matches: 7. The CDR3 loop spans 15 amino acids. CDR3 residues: CARSCAGTGETEAFF. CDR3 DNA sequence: TGTGCCAGAAGCTGTGCCGGGACAGGGGAAACTGAAGCTTTCTTT.

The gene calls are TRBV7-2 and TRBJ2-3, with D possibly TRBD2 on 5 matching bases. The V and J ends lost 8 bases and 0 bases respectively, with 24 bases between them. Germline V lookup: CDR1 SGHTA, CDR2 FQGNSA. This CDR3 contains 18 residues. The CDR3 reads CASDDQTIGSTSTDTQYF. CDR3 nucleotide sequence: TGTGCCAGCGATGACCAGACGATTGGGAGTACTAGCACAGATACGCAGTATTTT.

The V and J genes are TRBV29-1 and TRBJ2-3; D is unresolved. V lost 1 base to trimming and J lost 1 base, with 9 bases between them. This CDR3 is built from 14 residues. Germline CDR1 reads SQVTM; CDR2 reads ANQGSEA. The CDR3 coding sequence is TGCAGCGTTGAAGTCCCTCCGGGCACAGATACGCAGTATTTT. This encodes CSVEVPPGTDTQYF.

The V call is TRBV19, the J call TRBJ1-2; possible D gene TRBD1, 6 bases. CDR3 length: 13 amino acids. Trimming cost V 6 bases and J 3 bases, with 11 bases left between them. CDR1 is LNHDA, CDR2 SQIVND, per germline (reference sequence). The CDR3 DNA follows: TGTGCCAGTAGCGACAGGTATGACTATGGCTACACCTTC. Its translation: CASSDRYDYGYTF.

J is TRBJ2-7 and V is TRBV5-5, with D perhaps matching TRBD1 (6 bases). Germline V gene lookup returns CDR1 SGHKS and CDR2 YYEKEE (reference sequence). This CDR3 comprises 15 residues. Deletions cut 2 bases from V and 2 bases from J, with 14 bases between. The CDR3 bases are TGTGCCAGCAGCTTTTTGCAGGGGCGAACCTACGAGCAGTACTTC. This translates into CASSFLQGRTYEQYF.

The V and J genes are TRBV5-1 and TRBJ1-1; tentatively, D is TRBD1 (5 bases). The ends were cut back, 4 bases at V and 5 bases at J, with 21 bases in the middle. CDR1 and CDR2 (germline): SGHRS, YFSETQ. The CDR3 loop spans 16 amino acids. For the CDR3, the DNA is TGCGCCAGCAGCGATGCCTCCGGGGGATTGCAAACTGAAGCTTTCTTT. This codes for CASSDASGGLQTEAFF.